This T cell receptor beta chain was profiled in a study of T cells in Graves' hyperthyroidism and ophthalmopathy. Germline lookup yields CDR1 MNHEY and CDR2 SMNVEV (reference sequence). The CDR3 is 11 amino acids. Trimming took off 11 bases at V and 4 bases at J, with 11 bases between the two ends. Regarding this clonotype: Its target is not known.

It was uncontrolled infection, other autoimmune disease, pregnancy or lactation that excluded patients. TCR beta CDR3 region amplification was performed from RNA transcripts. RT-PCR in the first round (using the HTBI primer set) targeted the TCR CDR3. TCRdb used MiXCR to reprocess the multiplex PCR reads, holding one entry per CDR3 protein. The sample shows some 400,000 distinct CDR3 sequences, about 15% of them seen only once. Study-wide results and caveats: Separation of ophthalmopathy from stable hyperthyroidism was achieved by a 13 V-J model. Most clonotypes expanded in the thyroid (above 0.001) were also present in blood.

This clonotype was sampled from a woman in her fifties or sixties with Graves' hyperthyroidism. V gene TRBV27 combines with J gene TRBJ1-2, with TRBD1 as a possible D gene (5 bases). The source material was blood. The CDR3 loop is CASGFSYGYTF. In nucleotides, the CDR3 is TGTGCCTCAGGGTTTTCCTATGGCTACACCTTC.